Listed here are 9 T cell receptor beta chains from one sample, sequenced in a study of cytomegalovirus exposure and HLA in healthy donors. The PCR ran on 60 Vbeta and 13 Jbeta primers. Generated by immunoSEQ multiplex PCR, the TCRdb table keeps only in-frame clones and is missing some. The sample records about 130,000 clones, 80% being singletons. Sequenced input: PBMCs. All receptors come from a man aged 25 to 40 in good health and CMV-seropositive.

The chain employs TRBV4-1 and TRBJ1-5; D unresolved. The CDR3 extends over 15 amino acids. Germline-derived CDR1 and CDR2 are MGHRA and YSYEKL. V was cut by 6 bases and J by 0 bases, with 12 bases left in between. The CDR3 protein is CASRVADLSNQPQHF. In DNA form, the CDR3 reads TGCGCCAGCAGGGTAGCTGACCTTAGCAATCAGCCCCAGCATTTT.

The chain is built from TRBV12-5 and TRBJ2-2; the match to TRBD1 covers 7 bases. The junction had 3 bases not matched to a gene; V was cut back by 5 bases and J by 0 bases. Germline CDR1 is LGHNT and CDR2 is FRNRAP. The CDR3 length is 15 residues. The CDR3 here is CASGPGQANTGELFF. The CDR3 DNA sequence: TGTGCTAGTGGTCCCGGACAGGCGAACACCGGGGAGCTGTTTTTT.

Of note for this clone: The same CDR3 arises from other DNA sequences in this sample as well. The chain combines TRBV7-3 with TRBJ1-2, with a weak D call TRBD1 (6 bases). Trimming left V 5 bases short and J 2 bases short, with 12 bases between. The germline V gene encodes CDR1 SGHTA and CDR2 FQGTGA. The CDR3 is 14 amino acids. Here the CDR3 DNA reads TGTGCCAGCAGCCCAGAAACAGGGAACTATGGCTACACCTTC. Translated: CASSPETGNYGYTF.

This clone has a single count. The chain combines TRBV5-1 with TRBJ2-1, with 8 nucleotides matching TRBD2. Trimming cost V 1 base and J 0 bases; bases outside gene matches: 3. CDR3 length: 16 residues. CDR1 and CDR2 (germline): SGHRS, YFSETQ. CDR3 DNA sequence: TGCGCCAGCAGCTTGAGCGGGACTAGCTCCTACAATGAGCAGTTCTTC. Translation gives CASSLSGTSSYNEQFF.

Only a few counts were recorded for this clone. This chain connects TRBV5-1 to TRBJ1-6, with a possible D match to TRBD1 (6 bases). Trimming shortened V by 2 bases and J by 6 bases, and 12 bases separated the two germline ends. Per germline, CDR1 SGHRS and CDR2 YFSETQ. The CDR3 has 15 residues. The CDR3 DNA sequence: TGCGCCAGCAGCTTTGTCGAAGGGGGTAATTCACCCCTCCACTTT. It encodes CASSFVEGGNSPLHF.

The chain employs TRBV5-6 and TRBJ1-1; the D is unclear. Trimming took off 1 base at V and 5 bases at J, with 6 bases between the two ends. The germline CDR1 and CDR2 sequences are SGHDT and YYEEEE. The CDR3 extends over 12 amino acids. The CDR3 spells CASSLIMTEAFF. In DNA form, the CDR3 reads TGTGCCAGCAGCTTGATTATGACTGAAGCTTTCTTT.

V is TRBV5-6 and J is TRBJ1-6, with 7 bases identical to TRBD1. J gave up 10 bases and V 3 bases, and 10 bases lay outside the gene matches. The CDR3 is 15 amino acids. Germline CDR1 reads SGHDT; CDR2 reads YYEEEE. CDR3 in DNA: TGTGCCAGCAGCTCGCGACAGGGTCTATGGTCACCCCTCCACTTT. It specifies CASSSRQGLWSPLHF.

The rearrangement joins TRBV2 to TRBJ2-7, with 8 bases fitting TRBD2. The CDR3 loop spans 13 amino acids. In germline, CDR1 is SNHLY, CDR2 FYNNEI. Trimming at V came to 11 bases and at J to 3 bases, leaving 9 bases not matched to a gene. CDR3 sequence reads: CAGTGAGDYEQYF. CDR3 in DNA: TGTGCCGGCACCGGAGCGGGAGACTACGAGCAGTACTTC.

As for this clone: Other DNA sequences in the same sample also yield this CDR3. This chain links TRBV6-5 with TRBJ2-7; perhaps TRBD2 as D (6 bases). V was shortened by 2 bases and J by 2 bases, with 10 bases between the two germline ends. This CDR3 is built from 14 residues. CDR1 is MNHEY and CDR2 is SVGAGI in the germline V gene. The CDR3 sequence is CASSYSGSTYEQYF. As DNA, the CDR3 is TGTGCCAGCAGTTACAGCGGGTCCACCTACGAGCAGTACTTC.